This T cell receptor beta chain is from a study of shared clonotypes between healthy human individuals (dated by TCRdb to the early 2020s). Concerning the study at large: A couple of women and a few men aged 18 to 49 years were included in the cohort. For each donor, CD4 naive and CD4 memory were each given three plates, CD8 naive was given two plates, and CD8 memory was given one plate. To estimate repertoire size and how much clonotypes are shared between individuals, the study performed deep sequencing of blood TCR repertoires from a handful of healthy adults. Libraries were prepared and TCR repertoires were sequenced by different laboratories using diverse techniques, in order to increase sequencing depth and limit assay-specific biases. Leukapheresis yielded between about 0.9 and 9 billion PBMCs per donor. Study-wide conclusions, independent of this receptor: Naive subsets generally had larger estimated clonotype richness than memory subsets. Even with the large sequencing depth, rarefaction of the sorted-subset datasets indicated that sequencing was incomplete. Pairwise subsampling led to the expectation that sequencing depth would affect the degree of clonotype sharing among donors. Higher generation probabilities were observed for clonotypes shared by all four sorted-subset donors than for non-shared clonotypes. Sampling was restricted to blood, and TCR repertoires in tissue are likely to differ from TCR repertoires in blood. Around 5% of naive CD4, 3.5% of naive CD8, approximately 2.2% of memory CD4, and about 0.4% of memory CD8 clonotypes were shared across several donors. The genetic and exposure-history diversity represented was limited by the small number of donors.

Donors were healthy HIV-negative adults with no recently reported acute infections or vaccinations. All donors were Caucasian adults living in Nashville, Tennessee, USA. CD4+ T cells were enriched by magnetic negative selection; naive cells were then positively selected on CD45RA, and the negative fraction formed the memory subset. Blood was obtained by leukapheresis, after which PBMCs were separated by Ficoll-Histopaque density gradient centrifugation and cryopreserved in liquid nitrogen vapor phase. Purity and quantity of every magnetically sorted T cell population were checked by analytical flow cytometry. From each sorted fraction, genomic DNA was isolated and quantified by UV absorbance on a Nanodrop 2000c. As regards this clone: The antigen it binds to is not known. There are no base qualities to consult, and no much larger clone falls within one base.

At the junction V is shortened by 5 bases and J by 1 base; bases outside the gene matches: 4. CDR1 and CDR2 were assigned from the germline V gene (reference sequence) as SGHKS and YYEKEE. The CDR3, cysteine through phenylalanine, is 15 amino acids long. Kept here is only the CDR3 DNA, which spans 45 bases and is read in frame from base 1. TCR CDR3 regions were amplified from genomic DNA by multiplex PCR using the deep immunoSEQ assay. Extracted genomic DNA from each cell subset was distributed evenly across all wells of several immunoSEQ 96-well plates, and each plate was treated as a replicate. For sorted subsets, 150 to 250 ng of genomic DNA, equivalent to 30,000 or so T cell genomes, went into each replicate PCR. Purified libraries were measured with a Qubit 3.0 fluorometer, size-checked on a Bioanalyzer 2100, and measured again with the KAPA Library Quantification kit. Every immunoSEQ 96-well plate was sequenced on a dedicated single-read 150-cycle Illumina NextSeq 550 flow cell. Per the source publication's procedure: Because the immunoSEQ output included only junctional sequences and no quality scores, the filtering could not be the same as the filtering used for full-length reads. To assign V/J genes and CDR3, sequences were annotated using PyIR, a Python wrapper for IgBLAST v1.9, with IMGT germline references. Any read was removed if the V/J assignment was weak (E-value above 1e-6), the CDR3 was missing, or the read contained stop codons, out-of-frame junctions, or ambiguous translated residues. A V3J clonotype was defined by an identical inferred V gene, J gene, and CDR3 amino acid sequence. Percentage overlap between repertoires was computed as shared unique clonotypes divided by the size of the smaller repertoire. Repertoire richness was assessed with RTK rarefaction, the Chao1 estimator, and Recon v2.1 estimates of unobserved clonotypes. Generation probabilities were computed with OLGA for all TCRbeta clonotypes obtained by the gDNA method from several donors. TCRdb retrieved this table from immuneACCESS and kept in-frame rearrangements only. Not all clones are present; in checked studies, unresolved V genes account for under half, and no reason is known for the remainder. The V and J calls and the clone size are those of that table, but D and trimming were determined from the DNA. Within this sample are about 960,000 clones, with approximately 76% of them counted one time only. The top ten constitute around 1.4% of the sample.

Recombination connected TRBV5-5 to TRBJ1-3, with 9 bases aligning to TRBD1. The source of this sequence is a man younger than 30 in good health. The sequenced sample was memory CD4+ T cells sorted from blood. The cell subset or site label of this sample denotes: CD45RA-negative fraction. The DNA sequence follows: TGTGCCAGCAGTAGGGACAGGGAATCTGGAAACACCATATATTTT. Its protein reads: CASSRDRESGNTIYF.